Shown below are 2 T cell receptor beta chains from a single sample sequenced in a study of T cell responses to AZD1222 COVID-19 vaccine. Assay: immunoSEQ multiplex PCR; the TCRdb copy retains only in-frame clones and omits some. The table has 15,000 to 20,000 clones, approximately 89% seen once; the top ten hold 8.5% to 9%. Sequenced material: peripheral blood, taken 28 days after the second AZD1222 dose. The receptors here all came from an adult who received the AZD1222 COVID-19 vaccine.

The rearrangement links TRBV18 to TRBJ2-1; possible D gene TRBD2, 7 bases. Deletions cut 2 bases from V and 0 bases from J, with 17 bases between. The CDR3 extends over 18 amino acids. Germline CDR1 reads KGHSH; CDR2 reads LQKENI. The CDR3 is CASSPGGGGQFSYNEQFF. CDR3 bases: TGTGCCAGCTCACCAGGGGGGGGCGGGCAGTTCTCCTACAATGAGCAGTTCTTC. The full variable domain, its missing parts supplied by reference TRBV18 and TRBJ2-1, is NAGVMQNPRHLVRRRGQEARLRCSPMKGHSHVYWYRQLPEEGLKFMVYLQKENIIDESGMPKERFSAEFPKEGPSILRIQQVVRGDSAAYFCASSPGGGGQFSYNEQFFGPGTRLTVL.

The rearrangement uses TRBV24-1 and TRBJ2-1; tentatively, D is TRBD1 or TRBD2 (5 bases each). Germline V CDR1 and CDR2: KGHDR, SFDVKD. The CDR3 has 11 amino acids. V lost 5 bases to trimming and J lost 10 bases, with 8 bases between them. CDR3 coding DNA: TGTGCCACCAGTGTTGGGACGGAGCAGTTCTTC. It is translated as CATSVGTEQFF.